Listed below are T cell receptor beta chains from one sample, sequenced in a study of tumor-infiltrating lymphocytes in primary liver carcinoma. One entry per CDR3 protein, called by TCRdb with MiXCR from the multiplex PCR reads. The sample has tens of thousands of distinct CDR3 sequences, 65% to 80% seen once. The sequenced sample consisted of liver tumor tissue from sampling region 1. These receptors were collected from a man between 40 and 49 years old with primary liver carcinoma and hepatitis B virus infection. Both conserved end residues are part of each CDR3. Fields, in order: clone size, V gene, CDR3 length, J gene, D gene, CDR3 DNA, CDR3 protein. The D gene is left open where the match is weak. Clone sizes are given selectively: once, few, many, or a class where the clone is expanded.

>many|TRBV10-3|13|TRBJ2-2|-
TGTGCCAGTACAGGCTGGAACACCGGGGAGCTGTTTTTT
CASTGWNTGELFF
>-|TRBV11-3|14|TRBJ2-1|TRBD1
TGTGCCAACAGCCCTGGACAGGGGGGCAATGAGCGGTTCTTC
CANSPGQGGNERFF
>-|TRBV5-8|16|TRBJ2-2|-
TGTGCCAGCAGCTTGGTTCTGGACAGTGACACCGGGGAGCTGTATTTT
CASSLVLDSDTGELYF
>few|TRBV6-1|13|TRBJ2-2|-
TGTGCCAGCAGCCATCTTCCGATCGGGGAGCTGTTTTTT
CASSHLPIGELFF
>once|TRBV18|13|TRBJ1-1|TRBD1
TGTGCCAGCTCATCAGGGGGGGCCACTGAAGCTTTCTTT
CASSSGGATEAFF
>-|TRBV11-2|11|TRBJ1-2|-
TGCGGCGTAATAAGTCCCTATGGCTACACCTTC
CGVISPYGYTF
>many|TRBV4-1|15|TRBJ2-5|-
TGCGCCAGCAGCCAAGGTAGAGCGGGCCAAGAGACCCAGTACTTC
CASSQGRAGQETQYF
>-|TRBV28|11|TRBJ1-1|-
TGTGCCGGCAGCCTGGACCGCGTGGCTTTCTTT
CAGSLDRVAFF
>-|TRBV10-3|15|TRBJ2-7|-
TGTGCTATCAGTGGAGAGGAGCAACCGCCCTACGAGCAGTACTTC
CAISGEEQPPYEQYF
>-|TRBV14|14|TRBJ2-7|-
TGTGCTAGCAGTCACCGGGACCTTGGGTACGAGCAGTACTTC
CASSHRDLGYEQYF
>many|TRBV28|14|TRBJ2-1|TRBD2
TGTGCCAGCAGTTTATCGGGGACTAGGTCCGAGCAGTTCTTC
CASSLSGTRSEQFF
>many|TRBV4-1|18|TRBJ2-1|TRBD2
TGCGCCAGCAGCCCGAGAGGACTAGCGGGAGATCAACGCGATGAGCAGTTCTTC
CASSPRGLAGDQRDEQFF
>-|TRBV11-2|18|TRBJ2-6|TRBD1
TGTACCAGCAGCTTAAGACAGGGGGGCTCCTCTGGGACCAACGTCCTGACTTTC
CTSSLRQGGSSGTNVLTF
>-|TRBV10-3|14|TRBJ1-5|-
TGTACCATCAGTGAGGATAGCGTGGGGGATACGCAGCATTTT
CTISEDSVGDTQHF
>-|TRBV7-9|13|TRBJ2-5|-
TGTGCCAGCTGCTACGACACTCTCGAGACCCGGTACTTC
CASCYDTLETRYF
>-|TRBV7-9|14|TRBJ2-2|-
TGTGTCAGCAGCTTAGTCATTCAGATCGGGGAGCTGTTTTTT
CVSSLVIQIGELFF
>-|TRBV11-2|19|TRBJ2-3|-
TGTGCCAGCAGGACTCCTCGAGGCGGAAGACCTACTAGCACCGATGCGCAGTATTTT
CASRTPRGGRPTSTDAQYF
>-|TRBV7-8|20|TRBJ2-2|-
TGTGCCAGCAGCTTCCGGAGGGGCGAGACCGGAGTAAGAAAGACCCGGGAGCTGTTTTTT
CASSFRRGETGVRKTRELFF
>-|TRBV10-3|16|TRBJ2-1|-
TGCGCCATCAAACCCTGGGGGCGGGAGTTAAACAATGAGCAGCTCTTC
CAIKPWGRELNNEQLF
>-|TRBV6-6|16|TRBJ2-2|TRBD2
TGTGCCAGTAGTTACGGGAGCGGGAGCAACACCGGGAAGCTGTTTTTT
CASSYGSGSNTGKLFF
>few|TRBV29-1|12|TRBJ1-2|-
TGCAGCGCTTCGGATAGGGTCGTTGACTACACCTTC
CSASDRVVDYTF
>medium-sized|TRBV6-5|17|TRBJ2-7|TRBD2
TGTGCCAGCAGTTACTCGGGGCTAGCGGGAGGGCTCTACGAGCAGTACTTC
CASSYSGLAGGLYEQYF
>once|TRBV11-2|15|TRBJ2-7|TRBD1
TGTGCCAGCTGCTCTACAGGGGACCGGCGGTACGAGCAGTACTTC
CASCSTGDRRYEQYF